These 8 T cell receptor beta chains were all obtained from the same sample, sequenced in a study of shared clonotypes between healthy human individuals. The method was immunoSEQ multiplex PCR; TCRdb's version includes in-frame clones alone and lacks a portion of them. The table records 2,100,000 or so clones, 90% to 96% of them present only once. Sequenced: naive CD4+ T cells sorted from blood. The subset here: CD45RA+ positively selected. The receptors derive from a man aged 18 to 35 in good health.

Only one count was recorded for this clone. The rearrangement joins TRBV9 to TRBJ1-5, with TRBD1 matching over 7 bases. This CDR3 comprises 10 residues. The germline V gene encodes CDR1 SGDLS and CDR2 YYNGEE. V was pared by 10 bases and J by 9 bases, with 4 bases of the junction left unmatched. DNA for the CDR3: TGTGCCTCACGGACAGGGCCCCAGCATTTT. Amino acid sequence: CASRTGPQHF.

V is TRBV18 and J is TRBJ2-7; no clear D gene. V lost 4 bases and J lost 7, with 20 bases in between. The germline CDR1 and CDR2 sequences are KGHSH and LQKENI. The CDR3 contains 15 residues. The CDR3 loop reads CASSRVSPVVREQYF. Written as DNA, the CDR3 is TGTGCCAGCTCACGCGTTTCTCCCGTAGTTCGGGAGCAGTACTTC.

This sequence joins TRBV5-1 and TRBJ1-1; no clear D. The CDR3 has 15 residues. Trimming removed 1 base from V and 1 base from J, with 11 bases in between. From germline, CDR1 is SGHRS and CDR2 YFSETQ. CDR3 bases: TGCGCCAGCAGCTTGAGGGCAGAGACGAACACTGAAGCTTTCTTT. Translating it yields CASSLRAETNTEAFF.

V is TRBV5-6 and J is TRBJ2-2; TRBD1 or TRBD2 may be the D gene (5 bases each). V was cut by 2 bases and J by 2 bases, with 16 bases left in between. Looked up from germline, CDR1 is SGHDT and CDR2 is YYEEEE. The CDR3 totals 17 residues. The CDR3 is CASSFPGVWDNTGELFF. DNA for the CDR3: TGTGCCAGCAGCTTCCCCGGGGTGTGGGACAACACCGGGGAGCTGTTTTTT.

This chain uses TRBV19 with TRBJ2-7; D ambiguous. Trimming left V 5 bases short and J 0 bases short, with 11 bases between. Germline assignment: CDR1 LNHDA and CDR2 SQIVND (reference sequence). The CDR3 length is 14 residues. The CDR3 reads CASSAEGFSYEQYF. CDR3 sequence (DNA): TGTGCCAGTAGTGCAGAAGGTTTCTCCTACGAGCAGTACTTC.

This sequence joins TRBV21-1 and TRBJ2-7. TRBV21-1 is termed a pseudogene. This CDR3 region has 16 residues. The CDR3 protein is CAPDLRGLAASYEQYF. CDR3 coding DNA: TGTGCCCCCGATCTTAGGGGGCTAGCGGCCTCCTACGAGCAGTACTTC.

The rearrangement links TRBV11-3 to TRBJ2-7; D is perhaps TRBD1 (5 bases). Trimming stripped 5 bases from V and 4 bases from J, with 9 bases between. CDR1 and CDR2 from the germline V gene are SGHNT and YENEEA. This CDR3 comprises 12 residues. The CDR3 here is CASSDDRYEQYF. DNA of the CDR3: TGTGCCAGCAGCGATGACAGATACGAGCAGTACTTC.

V gene TRBV7-3 combines with J gene TRBJ2-3; possible D gene TRBD2, 6 bases. Trimming pared 5 bases from V and 1 base from J, leaving 16 bases between. CDR3 length: 16 amino acids. Germline CDR1 SGHTA, CDR2 FQGTGA. CDR3 nucleotide sequence: TGTGCCAGCAGCCTCGGACTAAATTACCGCACAGATACGCAGTATTTT. Encoded protein: CASSLGLNYRTDTQYF. The variable domain in full, completed from reference TRBV7-3 and TRBJ2-3, reads GAGVSQTPSNKVTEKGKYVELRCDPISGHTALYWYRQSLGQGPEFLIYFQGTGAADDSGLPNDRFFAVRPEGSVSTLKIQRTERGDSAVYLCASSLGLNYRTDTQYFGPGTRLTVL.